Given below is one TCR beta chain in context. These data come from a study of blood T cell repertoires in COVID-19. Study summary: There were acute and convalescent COVID-19 samples, and they came from the United States, Italy and Spain. In each case, the material was cDNA or gDNA derived from T cells, B-cell-depleted T cells, or PBMCs.

In the authors' workflow: Quantification of nucleated cells was approximated via reference gene primer amplification. The table came from immunoSEQ multiplex PCR; TCRdb's copy has only in-frame clones and leaves some out. V, J and clone size reflect that table, while D and trimming were determined from the DNA. The data contain some 220,000 clones, around 85% of them seen just once; the ten biggest clones take up approximately 6.3%. This receptor was obtained from a woman in her fifties or sixties with active or convalescent COVID-19. The specimen sequenced was peripheral blood.

CDR3 in DNA: TGTGCCAGCAGCTTACAGGGATATGGCTACACCTTC. This encodes CASSLQGYGYTF. This chain connects TRBV7-9 to TRBJ1-2; TRBD1 is a possible D gene (5 bases). The V end lost 2 bases, the J end lost 5 bases, and 6 bases lay between the germline ends. The germline V gene encodes CDR1 SEHNR and CDR2 FQNEAQ (reference sequence). The CDR3 extends over 12 amino acids.